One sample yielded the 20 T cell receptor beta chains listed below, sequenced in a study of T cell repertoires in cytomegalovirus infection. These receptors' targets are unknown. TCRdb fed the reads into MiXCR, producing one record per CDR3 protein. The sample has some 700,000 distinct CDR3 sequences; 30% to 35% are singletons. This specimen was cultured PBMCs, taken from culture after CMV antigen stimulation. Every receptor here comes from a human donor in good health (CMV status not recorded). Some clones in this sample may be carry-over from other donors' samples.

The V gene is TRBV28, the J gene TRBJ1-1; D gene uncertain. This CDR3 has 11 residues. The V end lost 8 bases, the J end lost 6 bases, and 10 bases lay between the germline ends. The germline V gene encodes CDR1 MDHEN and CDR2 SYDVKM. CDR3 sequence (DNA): TGTGCCAGCGGCCTGGGGTCTGAAGCTTTCTTT. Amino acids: CASGLGSEAFF.

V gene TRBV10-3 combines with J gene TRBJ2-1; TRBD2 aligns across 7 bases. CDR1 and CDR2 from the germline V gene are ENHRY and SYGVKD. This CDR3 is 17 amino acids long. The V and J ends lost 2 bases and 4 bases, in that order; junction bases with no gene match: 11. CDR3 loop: CAISESVLAAPYNEQFF. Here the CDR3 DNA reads TGTGCCATCAGTGAGAGTGTGCTAGCGGCCCCGTACAATGAGCAGTTCTTC.

CDR3 amino acids: CASSASLGGTQYF. CDR3 in DNA: TGTGCCAGCAGCGCCTCCCTGGGGGGGACCCAGTACTTC. The chain combines TRBV5-5 with TRBJ2-5, with TRBD2 as a possible D gene (6 bases). The V gene lost 4 bases and the J gene lost 7 bases, with 14 bases spanning the gap. The CDR3 is 13 amino acids. Germline V gene data show CDR1 as SGHKS and CDR2 as YYEKEE (reference sequence).

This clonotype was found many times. Here the CDR3 reads CASSPEPMGSPLHF. CDR3 nucleotide sequence: TGTGCCAGCAGCCCCGAACCTATGGGTTCACCCCTCCACTTT. This chain links TRBV7-2 with TRBJ1-6, with D unclear. V was cut by 5 bases and J by 9 bases, with 14 bases left in between. Germline CDR1 is SGHTA and CDR2 is FQGNSA. The CDR3 has 14 amino acids. The full variable domain, with the rest looked up from reference TRBV7-2 and TRBJ1-6, is GAGVSQSPSNKVTEKGKDVELRCDPISGHTALYWYRQSLGQGLEFLIYFQGNSAPDKSGLPSDRFSAERTGGSVSTLTIQRTQQEDSAVYLCASSPEPMGSPLHFGNGTRLTVT.

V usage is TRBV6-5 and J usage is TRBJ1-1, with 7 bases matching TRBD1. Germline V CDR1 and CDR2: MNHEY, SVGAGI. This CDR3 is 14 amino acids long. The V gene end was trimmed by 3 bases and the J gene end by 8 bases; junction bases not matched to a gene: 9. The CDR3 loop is CASSYSTGVGEAFF. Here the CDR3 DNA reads TGTGCCAGCAGTTATTCCACAGGGGTAGGCGAAGCTTTCTTT.

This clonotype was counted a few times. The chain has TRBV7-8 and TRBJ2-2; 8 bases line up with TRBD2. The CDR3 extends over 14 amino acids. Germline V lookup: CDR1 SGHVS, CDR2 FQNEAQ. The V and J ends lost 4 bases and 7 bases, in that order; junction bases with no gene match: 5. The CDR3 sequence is CASSYLREGGELFF. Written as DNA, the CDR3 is TGTGCCAGCAGCTACCTACGGGAGGGCGGGGAGCTGTTTTTT.

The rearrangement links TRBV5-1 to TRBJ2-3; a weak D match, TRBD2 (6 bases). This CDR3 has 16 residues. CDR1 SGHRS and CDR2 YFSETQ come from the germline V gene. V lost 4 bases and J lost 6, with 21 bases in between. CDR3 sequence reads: CASSKRRDLVEDTQYF. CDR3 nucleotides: TGCGCCAGCAGCAAACGCCGGGACTTAGTCGAGGATACGCAGTATTTT. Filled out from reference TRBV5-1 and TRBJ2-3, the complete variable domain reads KAGVTQTPRYLIKTRGQQVTLSCSPISGHRSVSWYQQTPGQGLQFLFEYFSETQRNKGNFPGRFSGRQFSNSRSEMNVSTLELGDSALYLCASSKRRDLVEDTQYFGPGTRLTVL.

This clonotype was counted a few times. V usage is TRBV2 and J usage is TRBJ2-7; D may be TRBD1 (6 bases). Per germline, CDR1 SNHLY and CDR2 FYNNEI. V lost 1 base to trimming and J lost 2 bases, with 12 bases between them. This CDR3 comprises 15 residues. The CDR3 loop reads CASSEGTAYPYEQYF. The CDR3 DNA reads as TGTGCCAGCAGTGAAGGGACAGCCTATCCCTACGAGCAGTACTTC.

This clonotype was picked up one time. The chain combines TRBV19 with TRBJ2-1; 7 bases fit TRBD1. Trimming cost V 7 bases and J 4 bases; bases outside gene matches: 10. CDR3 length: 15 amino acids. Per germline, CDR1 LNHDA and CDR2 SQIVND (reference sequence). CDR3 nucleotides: TGTGCCAGTACCGCCGGGACAGCACCTTACAATGAGCAGTTCTTC. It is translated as CASTAGTAPYNEQFF.

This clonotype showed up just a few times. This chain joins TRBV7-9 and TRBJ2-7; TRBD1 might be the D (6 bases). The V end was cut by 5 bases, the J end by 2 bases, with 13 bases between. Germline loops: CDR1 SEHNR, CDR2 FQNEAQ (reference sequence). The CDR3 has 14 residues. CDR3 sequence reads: CASSTPGQTYEQYF. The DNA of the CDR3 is TGTGCCAGCAGCACCCCGGGACAAACCTACGAGCAGTACTTC.

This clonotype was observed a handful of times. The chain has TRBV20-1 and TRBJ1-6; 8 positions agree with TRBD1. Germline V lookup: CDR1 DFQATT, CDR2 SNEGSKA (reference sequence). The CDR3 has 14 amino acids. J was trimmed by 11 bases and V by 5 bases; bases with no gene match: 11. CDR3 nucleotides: TGCAGTGCTTTAGACTCGGACAGGGCCACACCCCTCCACTTT. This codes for CSALDSDRATPLHF.

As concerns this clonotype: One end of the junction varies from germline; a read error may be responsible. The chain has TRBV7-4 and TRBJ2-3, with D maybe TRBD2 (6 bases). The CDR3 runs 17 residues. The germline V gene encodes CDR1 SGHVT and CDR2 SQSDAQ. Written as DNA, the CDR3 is TGTGCCAGCAGCCCACTAGCTTTAGGGGCTAGCACAGGTACGCAGTATTTT. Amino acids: CASSPLALGASTGTQYF. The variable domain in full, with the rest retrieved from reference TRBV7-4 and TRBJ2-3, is GAGVSQSPRYKVAKRGRDVALRCDSISGHVTLYWYRQTLGQGSEVLTYSQSDAQRDKSGRPSGRFSAERPERSVSTLKIQRTEQGDSAVYLCASSPLALGASTGTQYFGPGTRLTVL.

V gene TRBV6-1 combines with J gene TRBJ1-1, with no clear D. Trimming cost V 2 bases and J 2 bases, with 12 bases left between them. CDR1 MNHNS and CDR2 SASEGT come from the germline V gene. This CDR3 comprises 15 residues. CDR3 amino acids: CASSERADTNTEAFF. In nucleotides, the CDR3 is TGTGCCAGCAGTGAACGGGCAGACACTAACACTGAAGCTTTCTTT.

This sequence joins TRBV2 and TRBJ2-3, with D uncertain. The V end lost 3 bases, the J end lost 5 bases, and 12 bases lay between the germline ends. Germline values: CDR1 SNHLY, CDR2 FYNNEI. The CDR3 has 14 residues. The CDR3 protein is CASSEASFRDTQYF. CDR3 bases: TGTGCCAGCAGTGAGGCAAGTTTTCGAGATACGCAGTATTTT.

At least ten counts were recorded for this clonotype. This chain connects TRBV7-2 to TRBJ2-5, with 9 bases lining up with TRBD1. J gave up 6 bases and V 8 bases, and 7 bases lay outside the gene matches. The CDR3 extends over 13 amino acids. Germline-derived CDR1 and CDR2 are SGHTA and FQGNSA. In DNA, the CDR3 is TGTGCCAGCTCGGGACAGGGATGGAAGACCCAGTACTTC. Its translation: CASSGQGWKTQYF.

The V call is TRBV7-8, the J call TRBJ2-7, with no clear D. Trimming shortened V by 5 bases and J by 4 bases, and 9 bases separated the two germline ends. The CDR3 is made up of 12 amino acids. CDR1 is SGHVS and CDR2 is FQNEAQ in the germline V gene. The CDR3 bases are TGTGCCAGCAGCATACCTTTTTACGAGCAGTACTTC. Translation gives CASSIPFYEQYF.

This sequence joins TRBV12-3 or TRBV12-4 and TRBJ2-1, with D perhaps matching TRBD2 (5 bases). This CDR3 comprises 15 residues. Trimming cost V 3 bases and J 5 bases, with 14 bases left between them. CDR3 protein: CASSFSQGLHNEQFF. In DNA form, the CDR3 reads TGTGCCAGCAGTTTTTCCCAAGGACTTCACAATGAGCAGTTCTTC.

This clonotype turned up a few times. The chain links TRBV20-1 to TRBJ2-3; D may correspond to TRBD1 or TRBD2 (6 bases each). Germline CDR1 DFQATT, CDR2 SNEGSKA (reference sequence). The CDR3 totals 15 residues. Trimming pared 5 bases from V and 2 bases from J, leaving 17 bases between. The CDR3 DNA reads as TGCAGTGCTGGGGGGCCTAACGGGCCCACAGATACGCAGTATTTT. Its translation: CSAGGPNGPTDTQYF.

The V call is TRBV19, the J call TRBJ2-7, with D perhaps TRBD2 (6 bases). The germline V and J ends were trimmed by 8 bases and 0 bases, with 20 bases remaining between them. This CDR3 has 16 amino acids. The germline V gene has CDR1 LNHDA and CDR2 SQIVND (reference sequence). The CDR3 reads CASRGAARGSSYEQYF. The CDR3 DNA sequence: TGTGCCAGTCGGGGCGCCGCTCGGGGGTCCTCCTACGAGCAGTACTTC.

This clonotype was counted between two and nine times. The CDR3 region is CASTQTSGGYTDTQYF. In DNA, the CDR3 is TGTGCCAGCACTCAGACTAGCGGGGGCTACACAGATACGCAGTATTTT. The V and J genes are TRBV27 and TRBJ2-3; TRBD2 agrees at 12 bases. The CDR3 runs 16 residues. Germline trimming cut 7 bases from V and 2 bases from J; bases unmatched to any gene: 7. CDR1 is MNHEY, CDR2 SMNVEV, per germline (reference sequence).